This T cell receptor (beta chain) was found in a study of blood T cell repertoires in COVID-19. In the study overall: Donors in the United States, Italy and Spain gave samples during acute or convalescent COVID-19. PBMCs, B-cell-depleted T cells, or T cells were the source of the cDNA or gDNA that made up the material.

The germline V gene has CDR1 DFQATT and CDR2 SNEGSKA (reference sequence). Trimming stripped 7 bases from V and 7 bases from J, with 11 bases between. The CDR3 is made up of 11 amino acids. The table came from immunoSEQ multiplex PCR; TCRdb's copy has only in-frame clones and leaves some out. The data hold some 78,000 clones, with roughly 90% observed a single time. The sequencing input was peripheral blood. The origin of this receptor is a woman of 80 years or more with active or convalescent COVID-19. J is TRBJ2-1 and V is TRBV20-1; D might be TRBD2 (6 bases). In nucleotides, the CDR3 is TGCAGTGTCGGGAGTAAAAATGAGCAGTTCTTC. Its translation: CSVGSKNEQFF.